This TCR beta chain was found in a study of OX40 agonist ivuxolimab in advanced cancers. Concerning the study at large: The costimulatory receptor OX40 (CD134) was targeted by ivuxolimab, a fully human IgG2 agonistic monoclonal antibody. A male proportion of around 83% and a mean age of about 60 years, ranging from 23 to 79, were recorded for the dose-escalation cohort. The monotherapy dose-escalation portion (N ≈ 56 patients) of the phase I ivuxolimab trial is reported in the paper. Prior anti-PD-1, anti-PD-L1 or anti-CTLA-4 therapy was permitted, and checkpoint inhibitors had been received by roughly 40% of dose-escalation patients. Of the approximately 50 patients in dose escalation, about 19 had hepatocellular carcinoma, about 15 had melanoma, 9 had renal cell carcinoma and 9 had head and neck cancer. Intravenous ivuxolimab was administered to patients every 2 weeks at six dose levels: 0.01, 0.1, 0.3, 1.5, 3 and 10 mg/kg. The point of sequencing TCRbeta in the periphery was to test whether ivuxolimab changed TCR sequence diversity and drove clonal T-cell expansion. Three dose-escalation patients achieved partial responses, one with hepatocellular carcinoma and two with cutaneous melanoma. General study outcomes and caveats: In partial responders in the 0.1-3.0 mg/kg groups, normalized peripheral clonal expansion was found to be among the lowest, especially among CD8+ T cells. After ivuxolimab, expanded clones were on average more numerous among CD8+ T cells than among CD4+ T cells. At doses of 0.1 to 3.0 mg/kg, clonal expansion of both CD4+ and CD8+ blood T cells was observed from baseline to week 6. The antigen specificity of the clonally expanded peripheral T cells was not determined. Low levels of normalized T-cell clonal expansion were also shown by some nonresponding patients.

The trial excluded patients who had a history of autoimmune disease or were on systemic immunosuppression. Peripheral blood for TCR sequencing was drawn from every dose cohort at baseline, at cycle 4 day 1 and at cycle 7 day 1. The samples were drawn from a first-in-human, open-label, multicenter phase I dose-escalation trial of ivuxolimab. Adults with locally advanced or metastatic melanoma, renal cell, hepatocellular, or head and neck squamous cell carcinoma were enrolled in the trial. Before TCR sequencing, CD4+ T cells and CD8+ T cells were sorted from peripheral blood as separate populations. Note on this clone: What this receptor recognizes is not known. No much larger clone exists at a distance of one base, and base qualities are not known.

Per the germline V gene, SGHRS is the CDR1 and YFSETQ is the CDR2. The CDR3 spans 16 residues, from the cysteine through the phenylalanine. This entry keeps only the CDR3 DNA: 48 bases, framed from base 1. V is clipped by 2 bases and J by 2 bases, and the sequence between their germline boundaries is 13 bases long. Genomic DNA was isolated from the sorted cells so that the TCRbeta CDR3 region could be sequenced. The immunoSEQ Assay was used to sequence the TCRbeta CDR3 regions. Entries here come from immuneACCESS through TCRdb and include only in-frame sequences with V and J called. Some clones fail to appear in such tables; in the studies checked, an unresolved V gene covers under half of the shortfall, and the cause of the remainder is unknown. Here the sample has some 59,000 clones; 87% occur a single time. Roughly 17% of the sample is held by the ten biggest clonotypes.

The chain couples TRBV5-1 to TRBJ1-4; the D region possibly corresponds to TRBD1 (6 bases align). This specimen was CD4+ or CD8+ T cells sorted from blood, taken in a trial of the OX40 agonist ivuxolimab. This sequence originates from an adult with an advanced solid tumor such as melanoma, head and neck, liver or kidney cancer. The DNA sequence is TGCGCCAGCAGCTTAGGACAGATCTCTACTAATGAAAAACTGTTTTTT. Translated, this gives CASSLGQISTNEKLFF.